Here is one TCR beta chain with its context. Repertoires were generated with immunoSEQ multiplex PCR, while TCRdb's copy carries only in-frame clones and drops some. In the table there are over a million clones, 65% to 75% of which are singletons. This entry belongs to a study of shared clonotypes between healthy human individuals. V was pared by 2 bases and J by 4 bases, with 6 bases of the junction left unmatched. The germline V gene encodes CDR1 SQVTM and CDR2 ANQGSEA. The CDR3 contains 15 residues. The sequencing input was memory CD4+ T cells sorted from blood. Subset reported: CD45RA-negative fraction. This receptor was identified in a man between 18 and 29 years old in good health. The rearrangement uses TRBV29-1 and TRBJ2-1; 9 bases fit TRBD2. The CDR3 nucleotides read TGCAGCGTTGAAAGGGTTAGCGGGAGATACAATGAGCAGTTCTTC. Its translation is CSVERVSGRYNEQFF.